Below, one T cell receptor (beta chain) is given with its context. The antigen is unknown. Trimming pared 3 bases from V and 0 bases from J, leaving 17 bases between. The CDR3 covers 17 residues. The germline V gene encodes CDR1 KGHSH and CDR2 LQKENI. Primers for the PCR totalled 60 Vbeta and 13 Jbeta. As processed by the authors: Later, some 75 million unique TCR beta chains were counted in an analysis, and some 9.9 million of them were shared. Sequencing was performed with immunoSEQ multiplex PCR; in TCRdb, only in-frame clones are kept and a portion is missing. D and trimming were read from the DNA, whereas the V and J calls and clone size are those reported in that table. This sample has about 120,000 clones; 75% to 85% occur once, and the top ten carry 8.8%. The record originates from a study of cytomegalovirus exposure and HLA in healthy donors. Whole-study context: From donors who were HLA-typed, an early data release held approximately 91 million unique TCRs. Most donors, roughly 77% of roughly 400 genotyped, fell in the Caucasian-associated ancestry cluster. General observations from the study: Most TCR sequences were seen very rarely across donors, but some public TCRs occurred in many.

Input material: PBMCs. This chain joins TRBV18 and TRBJ1-1; D unresolved. The receptor was isolated from a female donor in good health and CMV-seropositive. The CDR3 protein is CASSPVPLEAMNTEAFF. CDR3 sequence (DNA): TGTGCCAGCTCACCCGTACCACTTGAGGCCATGAACACTGAAGCTTTCTTT.